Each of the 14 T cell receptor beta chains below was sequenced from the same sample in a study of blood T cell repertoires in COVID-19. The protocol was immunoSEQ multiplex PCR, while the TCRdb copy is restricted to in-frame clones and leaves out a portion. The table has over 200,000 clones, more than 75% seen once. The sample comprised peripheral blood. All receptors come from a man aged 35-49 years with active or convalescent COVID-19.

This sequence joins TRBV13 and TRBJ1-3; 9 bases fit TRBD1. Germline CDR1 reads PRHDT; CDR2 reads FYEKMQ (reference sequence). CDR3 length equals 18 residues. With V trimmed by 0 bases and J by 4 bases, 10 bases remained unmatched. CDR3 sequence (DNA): TGTGCCAGCAGCTTAGGGGCCGGGACAGGGACTTTCGGAAACACCATATATTTT. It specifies CASSLGAGTGTFGNTIYF.

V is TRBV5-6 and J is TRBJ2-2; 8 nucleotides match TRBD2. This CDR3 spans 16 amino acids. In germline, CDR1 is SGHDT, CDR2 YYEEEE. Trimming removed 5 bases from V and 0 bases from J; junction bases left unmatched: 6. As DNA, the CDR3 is TGTGCCAGCAGGGGGACTAGAATCGCGAACACCGGGGAGCTGTTTTTT. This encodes CASRGTRIANTGELFF.

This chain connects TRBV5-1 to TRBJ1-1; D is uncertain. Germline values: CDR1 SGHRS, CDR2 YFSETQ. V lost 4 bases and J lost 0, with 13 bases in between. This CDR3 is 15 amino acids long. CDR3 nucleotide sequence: TGCGCCAGCAGCCCCGGCGGGCAGATGAACACTGAAGCTTTCTTT. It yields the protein CASSPGGQMNTEAFF.

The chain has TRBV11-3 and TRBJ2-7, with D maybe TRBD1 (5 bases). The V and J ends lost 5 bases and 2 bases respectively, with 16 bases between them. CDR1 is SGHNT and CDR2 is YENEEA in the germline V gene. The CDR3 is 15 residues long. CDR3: CASSITGSSPYEQYF. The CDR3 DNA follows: TGTGCCAGCAGCATTACAGGTAGTAGCCCCTACGAGCAGTACTTC.

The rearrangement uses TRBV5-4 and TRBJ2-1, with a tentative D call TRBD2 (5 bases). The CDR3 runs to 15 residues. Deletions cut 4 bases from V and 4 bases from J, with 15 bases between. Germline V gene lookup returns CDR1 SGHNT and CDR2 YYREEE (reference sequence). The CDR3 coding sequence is TGTGCCAGCAGCATGGGCGTCGGGGATTACAATGAGCAGTTCTTC. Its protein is CASSMGVGDYNEQFF. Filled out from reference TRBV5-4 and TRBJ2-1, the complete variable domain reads ETGVTQSPTHLIKTRGQQVTLRCSSQSGHNTVSWYQQALGQGPQFIFQYYREEENGRGNFPPRFSGLQFPNYSSELNVNALELDDSALYLCASSMGVGDYNEQFFGPGTRLTVL.

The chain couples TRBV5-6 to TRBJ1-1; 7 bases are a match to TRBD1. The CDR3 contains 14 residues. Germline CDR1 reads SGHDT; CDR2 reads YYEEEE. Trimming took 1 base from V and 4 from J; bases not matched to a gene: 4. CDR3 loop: CASSLLAGGTEAFF. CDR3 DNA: TGTGCCAGCAGCTTGTTGGCAGGGGGCACTGAAGCTTTCTTT.

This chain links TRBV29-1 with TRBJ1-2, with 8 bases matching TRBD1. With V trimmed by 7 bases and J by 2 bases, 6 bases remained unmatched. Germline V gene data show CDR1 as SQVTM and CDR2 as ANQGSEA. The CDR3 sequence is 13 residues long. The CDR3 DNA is TGCAGCGCTGGACAGGGAAGGAACTATGGCTACACCTTC. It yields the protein CSAGQGRNYGYTF.

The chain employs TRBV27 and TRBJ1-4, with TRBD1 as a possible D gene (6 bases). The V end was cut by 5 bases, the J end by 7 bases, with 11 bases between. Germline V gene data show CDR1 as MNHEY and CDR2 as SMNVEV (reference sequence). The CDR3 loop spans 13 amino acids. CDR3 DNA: TGTGCCAGCAGTCCACAGGGTGGTGAAAAACTGTTTTTT. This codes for CASSPQGGEKLFF.

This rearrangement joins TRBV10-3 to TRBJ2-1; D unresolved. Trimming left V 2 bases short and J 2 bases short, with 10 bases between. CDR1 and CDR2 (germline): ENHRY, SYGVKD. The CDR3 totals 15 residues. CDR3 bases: TGTGCCATCAGTGAGGCGCGCCCCCCCTACAATGAGCAGTTCTTC. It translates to CAISEARPPYNEQFF.

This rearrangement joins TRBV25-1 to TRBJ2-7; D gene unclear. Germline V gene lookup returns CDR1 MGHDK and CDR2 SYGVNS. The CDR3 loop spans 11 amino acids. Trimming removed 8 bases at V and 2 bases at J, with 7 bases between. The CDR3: CASGEPYEQYF. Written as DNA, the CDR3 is TGTGCCAGCGGAGAGCCCTACGAGCAGTACTTC.

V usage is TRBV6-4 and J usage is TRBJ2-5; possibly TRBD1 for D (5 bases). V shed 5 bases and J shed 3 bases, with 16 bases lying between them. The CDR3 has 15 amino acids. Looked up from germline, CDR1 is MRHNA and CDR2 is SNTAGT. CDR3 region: CASSPSWGQKETQYF. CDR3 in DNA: TGTGCCAGCAGTCCTTCATGGGGCCAAAAAGAGACCCAGTACTTC.

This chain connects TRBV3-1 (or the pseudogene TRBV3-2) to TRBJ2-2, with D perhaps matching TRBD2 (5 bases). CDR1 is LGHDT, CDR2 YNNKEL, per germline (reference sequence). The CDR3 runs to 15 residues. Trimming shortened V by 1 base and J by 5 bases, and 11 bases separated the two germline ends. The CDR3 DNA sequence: TGTGCCAGCAGCCAAGTCTTAGAGCGGACCGGGGAGCTGTTTTTT. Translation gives CASSQVLERTGELFF.

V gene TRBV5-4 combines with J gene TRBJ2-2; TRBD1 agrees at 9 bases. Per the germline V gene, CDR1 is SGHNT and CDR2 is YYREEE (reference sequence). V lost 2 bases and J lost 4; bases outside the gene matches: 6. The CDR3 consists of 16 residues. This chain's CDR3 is CASSFLQGAGTGELFF. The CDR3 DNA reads TGTGCCAGCAGCTTCCTACAGGGGGCAGGCACCGGGGAGCTGTTTTTT.

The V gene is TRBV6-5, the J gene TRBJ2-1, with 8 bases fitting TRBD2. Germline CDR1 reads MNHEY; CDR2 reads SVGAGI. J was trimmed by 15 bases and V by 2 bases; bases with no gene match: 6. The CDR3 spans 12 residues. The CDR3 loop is CASSYRPGGLFF. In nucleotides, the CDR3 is TGTGCCAGCAGTTACAGGCCGGGGGGGCTGTTCTTC.